Listed here are 26 T cell receptor beta chains from one sample, sequenced in a study of graft-versus-host responses after intestinal transplantation. For these receptors, no antigen is known. Profiling relied on immunoSEQ multiplex PCR, and the TCRdb table lists in-frame clones only, not all of them. The table lists about 92,000 clones, under 85% of them singletons, with about 18% in the top ten. Sequenced here: unstimulated CD8+ T cells sorted from spleen or lymph node cells, sampled before intestinal transplant. These receptors were obtained from a human donor who received an intestinal transplant.

The chain couples TRBV27 to TRBJ2-1; 11 bases are a match to TRBD2. The germline CDR1 and CDR2 sequences are MNHEY and SMNVEV (reference sequence). Losses at the gene ends were 1 base for V and 9 bases for J; bases not matched to a gene: 14. The CDR3 loop spans 18 amino acids. The CDR3 DNA reads as TGTGCCAGCAGTTTATTCGCCGGGACTAGCGGCCCTCGGGTTGAGCAGTTCTTC. It encodes CASSLFAGTSGPRVEQFF.

The rearrangement uses TRBV4-1 and TRBJ2-7, with 7 positions matching TRBD2. Germline V CDR1 and CDR2: MGHRA, YSYEKL. The CDR3 spans 15 residues. Trimming removed 2 bases from V and 3 bases from J; junction bases left unmatched: 7. The chain's CDR3 is CASSQIRGGDYEQYF. As DNA, the CDR3 is TGCGCCAGCAGCCAAATCCGCGGGGGTGACTACGAGCAGTACTTC.

There are a few counts of this clone. The rearrangement uses TRBV5-6 and TRBJ2-1; 8 bases map to TRBD2. Germline values: CDR1 SGHDT, CDR2 YYEEEE. The J segment lost 5 bases and the V segment lost 4 bases, leaving 14 bases of the junction unmatched. The length of the CDR3 is 17 residues. In DNA form, the CDR3 reads TGTGCCAGCAGCCCGGGACTAGATCCCCATATGGACAATGAGCAGTTCTTC. This codes for CASSPGLDPHMDNEQFF. The entire variable domain, with the rest obtained from reference TRBV5-6 and TRBJ2-1, is as follows: DAGVTQSPTHLIKTRGQQVTLRCSPKSGHDTVSWYQQALGQGPQFIFQYYEEEERQRGNFPDRFSGHQFPNYSSELNVNALLLGDSALYLCASSPGLDPHMDNEQFFGPGTRLTVL.

The gene calls are TRBV6-1 and TRBJ1-1; 8 bases are a match to TRBD1. The germline CDR1 and CDR2 sequences are MNHNS and SASEGT. The V gene end was trimmed by 9 bases and the J gene end by 5 bases; junction bases not matched to a gene: 5. The CDR3 runs to 12 residues. Written as DNA, the CDR3 is TGTGCCAGTGCAACAGGGGGGACTGAAGCTTTCTTT. Its protein product is CASATGGTEAFF.

The chain joins TRBV5-8 to TRBJ2-5, with D possibly being TRBD1 (5 bases). V shed 2 bases and J shed 4 bases, with 15 bases lying between them. The V gene's germline CDR1 is SGHTS and CDR2 YDEGEE. The CDR3 sequence is 15 residues long. CDR3 sequence: CASSFVGAESETQYF. The CDR3 DNA reads TGTGCCAGCAGCTTCGTAGGGGCCGAATCAGAGACCCAGTACTTC.

The chain carries TRBV19 and TRBJ2-1; D is unclear. The V and J ends lost 3 bases and 9 bases respectively, with 3 bases between them. Germline CDR1 and CDR2: LNHDA and SQIVND (reference sequence). CDR3 length: 10 residues. The CDR3 is CASSMGEQFF. As DNA, the CDR3 is TGTGCCAGTAGTATGGGTGAGCAGTTCTTC.

The chain carries TRBV4-2 and TRBJ2-5; 9 bases fit TRBD2. This CDR3 is 17 amino acids long. With 3 bases clipped from V and 2 bases from J, the junction kept 10 bases outside the gene matches. The germline CDR1 and CDR2 sequences are LGHNA and YNFKEQ. This CDR3 reads CASSQGLSGGLQETQYF. The CDR3 DNA follows: TGTGCCAGCAGCCAGGGGTTAAGCGGGGGGCTTCAAGAGACCCAGTACTTC.

The chain has TRBV10-1 and TRBJ1-5; D remains unclear. Trimming removed 7 bases from V and 3 bases from J, with 7 bases in between. Germline CDR1 and CDR2: WNHNN and SYGVQD (reference sequence). The CDR3 extends over 12 amino acids. The CDR3 here is CASTHFNQPQHF. CDR3 nucleotide sequence: TGCGCCAGCACACATTTCAATCAGCCCCAGCATTTT.

The CDR3 protein is CASSLGGWGPSTDTQYF. CDR3 coding DNA: TGTGCCAGCAGCTTAGGAGGGTGGGGACCGAGCACAGATACGCAGTATTTT. The chain uses TRBV7-9 and TRBJ2-3; perhaps D is TRBD1 or TRBD2 (5 bases each). Germline V gene data show CDR1 as SEHNR and CDR2 as FQNEAQ (reference sequence). The CDR3 totals 17 residues. Trimming removed 1 base from V and 0 bases from J, with 14 bases in between. The full variable domain, with the rest looked up from reference TRBV7-9 and TRBJ2-3, is DTGVSQNPRHKITKRGQNVTFRCDPISEHNRLYWYRQTLGQGPEFLTYFQNEAQLEKSRLLSDRFSAERPKGSFSTLEIQRTEQGDSAMYLCASSLGGWGPSTDTQYFGPGTRLTVL.

This chain joins TRBV27 and TRBJ1-2; D remains ambiguous. This CDR3 is 14 amino acids long. CDR1 is MNHEY, CDR2 SMNVEV, per germline (reference sequence). The germline V and J ends were trimmed by 3 bases and 2 bases, with 10 bases remaining between them. CDR3 DNA sequence: TGTGCCAGCAGTTTCGGGAGTTCGAACTATGGCTACACCTTC. This gives the protein CASSFGSSNYGYTF.

The rearrangement joins TRBV5-8 to TRBJ2-7, with 7 bases identical to TRBD1. The germline gives CDR1 SGHTS, CDR2 YDEGEE. This CDR3 comprises 14 residues. J was trimmed by 5 bases and V by 3 bases; bases with no gene match: 8. The CDR3 DNA sequence: TGTGCCAGCAGCTCCTACAGGGGTGAGGACGAGCAGTACTTC. Its translation is CASSSYRGEDEQYF.

This clone came up a few times. V gene TRBV5-6 combines with J gene TRBJ1-5; 7 nucleotides agree with TRBD1. J gave up 5 bases and V 0 bases, and 2 bases lay outside the gene matches. The CDR3 has 14 residues. From germline, CDR1 is SGHDT and CDR2 YYEEEE. The CDR3 reads CASSLGQGYQPQHF. The CDR3 DNA follows: TGTGCCAGCAGCTTGGGACAGGGATATCAGCCCCAGCATTTT.

The J gene is TRBJ2-7, the V gene TRBV12-1; the DNA was not used to check the table's D call, TRBD1. TRBV12-1 represents a pseudogene. The CDR3 runs 16 residues. Here the CDR3 reads CASSFLDSALHYEQYF. CDR3 nucleotide sequence: TGTGCCAGCAGCTTTCTGGACAGTGCCCTTCACTACGAGCAGTACTTC.

This clone was recorded once. The gene calls are TRBV11-3 and TRBJ2-5, with D hard to call. Germline CDR1 is SGHNT and CDR2 is YENEEA. The CDR3 is 15 amino acids. V was cut by 1 base and J by 2 bases, with 11 bases left in between. CDR3 DNA: TGTGCCAGCAGCTTAGGGGCAGAACTTCAAGAGACCCAGTACTTC. This sequence encodes CASSLGAELQETQYF.

The chain employs TRBV7-3 and TRBJ2-7; TRBD2 matches at 9 bases. The CDR3 runs to 15 residues. CDR1 and CDR2 (germline): SGHTA, FQGTGA. With V trimmed by 0 bases and J by 0 bases, 0 bases remained unmatched. The CDR3 here is CASSLTSGSSYEQYF. CDR3 coding DNA: TGTGCCAGCAGCTTAACTAGCGGGAGCTCCTACGAGCAGTACTTC.

V is TRBV10-3 and J is TRBJ2-5; 8 positions match TRBD2. The CDR3 is made up of 14 amino acids. The ends lost 6 bases at V and 7 bases at J; junction bases unmatched: 10. CDR1 is ENHRY and CDR2 is SYGVKD in the germline V gene. DNA for the CDR3: TGTGCCATCAGCCCACTAGCGGCCAGGGGGACCCAGTACTTC. It translates to CAISPLAARGTQYF.

The chain recombines TRBV6-1 with TRBJ2-7; maybe TRBD2 (6 bases). Trimming took 7 bases from V and 4 from J, leaving 17 bases between them. CDR1 MNHNS and CDR2 SASEGT come from the germline V gene. The CDR3 sequence is 14 residues long. This CDR3 reads CASTQYVSGYEQYF. The CDR3 DNA reads TGTGCCAGCACCCAATACGTTAGCGGATACGAGCAGTACTTC.

In nucleotides, the CDR3 is TGTGCCACCAGCAGAGGTCTTCGAACTAGCGGGAGAGAGGGCACCGGGGAGCTGTTTTTT. This codes for CATSRGLRTSGREGTGELFF. The V gene is TRBV15, the J gene TRBJ2-2, with TRBD2 identical over 11 bases. Trimming took 1 base from V and 4 from J; bases not matched to a gene: 14. The germline CDR1 and CDR2 sequences are LNHNV and YYDKDF (reference sequence). There are 20 residues in the CDR3.

This clone has only a few counts. The chain employs TRBV4-1 and TRBJ1-1, with D uncertain. CDR3 length: 15 amino acids. The V end lost 1 base, the J end lost 0 bases, and 9 bases lay between the germline ends. Looked up from germline, CDR1 is MGHRA and CDR2 is YSYEKL. The CDR3 DNA reads TGCGCCAGCAGCCAAGTCGGAGGGCTGAACACTGAAGCTTTCTTT. It is translated as CASSQVGGLNTEAFF.

V usage is TRBV13 and J usage is TRBJ2-3; TRBD2 matches 11 bases. J was trimmed by 1 base and V by 5 bases; bases with no gene match: 5. Germline V gene sequence: CDR1 PRHDT, CDR2 FYEKMQ (reference sequence). The CDR3 sequence is 16 residues long. The CDR3: CASSPPGLAGTDTQYF. The CDR3 coding sequence is TGTGCCAGCAGCCCTCCGGGACTAGCGGGCACAGATACGCAGTATTTT.

This chain links TRBV28 with TRBJ2-3; 7 nucleotides agree with TRBD2. The CDR3 is 16 residues long. Germline V CDR1 and CDR2: MDHEN, SYDVKM. J gave up 1 base and V 6 bases, and 10 bases lay outside the gene matches. CDR3 in DNA: TGTGCCAGCAGCCCCCTGTGCGGGAGCGGCACAGATACGCAGTATTTT. Translating it yields CASSPLCGSGTDTQYF.

The chain carries TRBV5-1 and TRBJ1-1; no firm D call. V was clipped by 3 bases and J by 0 bases, with 9 bases between them. The CDR3 loop spans 14 amino acids. The germline V gene has CDR1 SGHRS and CDR2 YFSETQ. The CDR3 region is CASSSPEMNTEAFF. CDR3 nucleotide sequence: TGCGCCAGCAGCTCCCCAGAGATGAACACTGAAGCTTTCTTT. Drawing the rest from reference TRBV5-1 and TRBJ1-1, the complete variable domain is KAGVTQTPRYLIKTRGQQVTLSCSPISGHRSVSWYQQTPGQGLQFLFEYFSETQRNKGNFPGRFSGRQFSNSRSEMNVSTLELGDSALYLCASSSPEMNTEAFFGQGTRLTVV.

The chain joins TRBV28 to TRBJ2-1; tentative D call: TRBD1 (6 bases). The CDR3 is 16 residues long. Deletions cut 3 bases from V and 8 bases from J, with 20 bases between. Germline CDR1 and CDR2: MDHEN and SYDVKM. The CDR3, as DNA: TGTGCCAGCAGTTTGGCACAGGGAAGCTCGAACGATGAGCAGTTCTTC. Translation gives CASSLAQGSSNDEQFF.

This clone was observed a single time. The chain links TRBV6-1 to TRBJ2-2; D gene ambiguous. Trimming shortened V by 2 bases and J by 7 bases, and 17 bases separated the two germline ends. CDR1 MNHNS and CDR2 SASEGT come from the germline V gene. The CDR3 runs 16 residues. The DNA of the CDR3 is TGTGCCAGCAGTGAATATGCCACCTCACCTAGCGGGGAGCTGTTTTTT. Translated, it gives CASSEYATSPSGELFF.

J is TRBJ1-2 and V is TRBV7-9; D remains unclear. Germline values: CDR1 SEHNR, CDR2 FQNEAQ (reference sequence). V was clipped by 3 bases and J by 7 bases, with 12 bases between them. This CDR3 spans 13 amino acids. This CDR3 is CASSFPGESGYTF. The CDR3 region has the DNA TGTGCCAGCAGCTTTCCGGGTGAAAGTGGCTACACCTTC.

V and J are TRBV11-2 and TRBJ2-3, with D possibly being TRBD2 (5 bases). Germline V gene lookup returns CDR1 SGHAT and CDR2 FQNNGV. The CDR3 has 13 amino acids. V lost 5 bases to trimming and J lost 5 bases, with 11 bases between them. CDR3 sequence reads: CASSRIAQDTQYF. CDR3 nucleotides: TGTGCCAGCAGCCGTATAGCGCAAGATACGCAGTATTTT. The variable domain in full, with the rest retrieved from reference TRBV11-2 and TRBJ2-3, is EAGVAQSPRYKIIEKRQSVAFWCNPISGHATLYWYQQILGQGPKLLIQFQNNGVVDDSQLPKDRFSAERLKGVDSTLKIQPAKLEDSAVYLCASSRIAQDTQYFGPGTRLTVL.